Each of the 8 T cell receptor beta chains below was sequenced from the same sample in a study of glioma-infiltrating T cells after dendritic cell vaccination. Time point defined: after dendritic cell vaccination, including at tumor progression/relapse. Profiling relied on immunoSEQ multiplex PCR, and the TCRdb table lists in-frame clones only, not all of them. This table holds approximately 50,000 clones, roughly 90% found once. This sample comprised blood, obtained after dendritic cell vaccination. The receptors shown here come from a human donor with glioblastoma.

The chain uses TRBV21-1 and TRBJ2-1; the tabulated D call, TRBD1, remains unverified against the DNA. TRBV21-1 is labeled a pseudogene. The CDR3 is 12 amino acids. CDR3 sequence reads: CATTQDYNEQFF. For the CDR3, the DNA is TGTGCCACCACGCAGGACTACAATGAGCAGTTCTTC.

The V call is TRBV6-5, the J call TRBJ2-7; 7 nucleotides agree with TRBD2. The germline gives CDR1 MNHEY, CDR2 SVGAGI. Trimming took 10 bases from V and 6 from J; bases not matched to a gene: 15. This CDR3 is built from 14 residues. CDR3 DNA sequence: TGTGCCACTTGCGGGAGCGTCGATTTGAGCGAGCAGTACTTC. Amino acids: CATCGSVDLSEQYF.

The V gene is TRBV2, the J gene TRBJ1-5; maybe TRBD1 (6 bases). V shed 7 bases and J shed 4 bases, with 17 bases lying between them. This CDR3 is built from 15 residues. Germline lookup yields CDR1 SNHLY and CDR2 FYNNEI. This chain's CDR3 is CASTRGGDPNQPQHF. The CDR3, as DNA: TGTGCCAGCACCCGAGGGGGGGACCCGAATCAGCCCCAGCATTTT.

This sequence joins TRBV5-1 and TRBJ2-5; TRBD2 matches 9 bases. V lost 1 base to trimming and J lost 2 bases; unmatched junction nucleotides: 3. The CDR3 is made up of 15 amino acids. Germline V gives CDR1 SGHRS, CDR2 YFSETQ. The CDR3 DNA reads as TGCGCCAGCAGCTTGTGGCGGGGGGGACAAGAGACCCAGTACTTC. The encoded protein is CASSLWRGGQETQYF.

The rearrangement links TRBV5-1 to TRBJ1-1; D gene unclear. Germline CDR1 and CDR2: SGHRS and YFSETQ. The V and J ends lost 0 bases and 1 base respectively, with 7 bases between them. CDR3 length: 14 residues. The CDR3 reads CASSLDPGNTEAFF. CDR3 nucleotide sequence: TGCGCCAGCAGCTTGGACCCAGGGAACACTGAAGCTTTCTTT. The variable domain in full, completed from reference TRBV5-1 and TRBJ1-1, reads KAGVTQTPRYLIKTRGQQVTLSCSPISGHRSVSWYQQTPGQGLQFLFEYFSETQRNKGNFPGRFSGRQFSNSRSEMNVSTLELGDSALYLCASSLDPGNTEAFFGQGTRLTVV.

The chain carries TRBV5-1 and TRBJ1-2; D is uncertain. Germline loops: CDR1 SGHRS, CDR2 YFSETQ. V lost 0 bases to trimming and J lost 7 bases, with 10 bases between them. The CDR3 has 13 amino acids. Here the CDR3 reads CASSLAGRSGYTF. In DNA form, the CDR3 reads TGCGCCAGCAGCTTGGCAGGCAGGTCTGGCTACACCTTC.

Comment on this clone: An end of the junction does not agree with germline; a read error may underlie this. This sequence joins TRBV7-7 and TRBJ2-5, with D possibly being TRBD2 (6 bases). Germline values: CDR1 SSHAT, CDR2 FNYEAQ (reference sequence). This CDR3 is built from 17 residues. CDR3 sequence (DNA): TGTGCTAGCAGCTTAGGATCAGGACTTACCGGGGGAGAGACCCAGTACTTC. Amino acid sequence: CASSLGSGLTGGETQYF. Based on the CDR3 plus reference TRBV7-7 and TRBJ2-5, the full variable domain is GAGVSQSPRYKVTKRGQDVTLRCDPISSHATLYWYQQALGQGPEFLTYFNYEAQPDKSGLPSDRFSAERPEGSISTLTIQRTEQRDSAMYRCASSLGSGLTGGETQYFGPGTRLLVL.

The chain uses TRBV7-9 and TRBJ1-1; 9 nucleotides agree with TRBD1. The CDR3 is made up of 15 amino acids. Germline trimming cut 0 bases from V and 6 bases from J; bases unmatched to any gene: 5. In germline, CDR1 is SEHNR, CDR2 FQNEAQ (reference sequence). The CDR3 is CASSLAGQGMAEAFF. CDR3 bases: TGTGCCAGCAGCTTAGCCGGACAGGGGATGGCTGAAGCTTTCTTT.